This T cell receptor (beta chain) was sequenced for a study of blood T cell repertoires in COVID-19. Study overall: T cells, B-cell-depleted T cells, or PBMCs supplied cDNA or gDNA.

In the original analysis: Reference gene primer amplification in the assay estimated nucleated cell counts. Sequencing was performed with immunoSEQ multiplex PCR; in TCRdb, only in-frame clones are kept and a portion is missing. From that table come the V and J calls and clone size; the DNA was used to work out D and trimming. The repertoire holds roughly 250,000 clones, with about 89% as singletons. Participant reports of clinical history set cohort assignment. The sample consisted of PBMCs or T cells enriched from blood (not recorded which). This receptor was identified in a human donor in a cohort exposed to, infected with or recovered from COVID-19 (not recorded which). The donor label of this sample is uncertain.

The CDR3 DNA sequence: TGTGCCAGCAGCATACAGGGTGGGGATTCACCCCTCCACTTT. It codes for CASSIQGGDSPLHF. The chain has TRBV5-6 and TRBJ1-6; TRBD1 might be the D (6 bases). V was trimmed by 4 bases and J by 8 bases, leaving 13 bases between them. Germline CDR1 is SGHDT and CDR2 is YYEEEE. There are 14 residues in the CDR3.